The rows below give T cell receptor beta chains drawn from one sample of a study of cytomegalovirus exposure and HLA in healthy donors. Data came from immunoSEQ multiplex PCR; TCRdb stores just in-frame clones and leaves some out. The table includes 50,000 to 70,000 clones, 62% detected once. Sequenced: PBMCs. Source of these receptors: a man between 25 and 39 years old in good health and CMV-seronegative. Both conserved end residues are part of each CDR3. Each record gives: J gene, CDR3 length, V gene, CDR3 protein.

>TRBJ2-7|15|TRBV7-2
CASRAKQGGNYEQYF
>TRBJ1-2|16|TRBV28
CASSDDHDRGPIGYTF
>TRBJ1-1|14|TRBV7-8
CASSLEEISTEAFF
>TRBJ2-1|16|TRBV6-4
CASSDSGGGGATEQFF
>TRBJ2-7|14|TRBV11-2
CASSYSGENYEQYF
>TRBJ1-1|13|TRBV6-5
CASSRDRTVEAFF
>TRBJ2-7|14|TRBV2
CASVSIRGGHEQYF
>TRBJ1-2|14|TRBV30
CAWRLDSEGYGYTF
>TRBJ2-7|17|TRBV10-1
CASTRNKGLLIPYEQYF
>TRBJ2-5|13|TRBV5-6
CASSPTREGAQYF
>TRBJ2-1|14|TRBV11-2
CASQEGGNYNEQFF
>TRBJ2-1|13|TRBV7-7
CASSLDRGPEQFF
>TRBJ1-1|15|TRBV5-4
CASSFITGGGTEAFF
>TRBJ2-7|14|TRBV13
CASSFPVEGNEQYF
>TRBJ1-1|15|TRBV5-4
CASSPPGQLNTEAFF
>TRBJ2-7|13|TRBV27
CASSRGRGSEQYF
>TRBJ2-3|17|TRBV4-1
CASSQGWSGGHTDTQYF
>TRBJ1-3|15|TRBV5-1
CASSSQGNSGNTIYF
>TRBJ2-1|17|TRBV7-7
CASRSGTSGGFYNEQFF
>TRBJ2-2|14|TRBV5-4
CASSFDLAPGELFF
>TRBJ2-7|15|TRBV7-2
CASSPESGGAYEQYF
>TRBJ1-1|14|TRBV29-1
CSVATGRVNTEAFF
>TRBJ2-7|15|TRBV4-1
CASSSRTSGVYEQYF
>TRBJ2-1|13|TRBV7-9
CASKEGSYNEQFF
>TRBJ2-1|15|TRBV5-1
CASSLGAGGPNEQFF
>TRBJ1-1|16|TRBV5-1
CASRGTRFGAATEAFF
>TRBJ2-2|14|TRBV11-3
CASSPGLNTGELFF
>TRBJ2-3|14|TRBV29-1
CSVDGLAGTDTQYF
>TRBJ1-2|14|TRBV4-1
CASSQGVGGYGYTF
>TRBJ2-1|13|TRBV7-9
CASSADSYNEQFF
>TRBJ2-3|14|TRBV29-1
CSVERQGYTDTQYF
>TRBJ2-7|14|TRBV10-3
CAISEGTGPYEQYF
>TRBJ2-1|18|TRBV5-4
CASSPGGAAGGSYNEQFF
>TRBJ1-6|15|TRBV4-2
CASSQTGTGGSPLHF
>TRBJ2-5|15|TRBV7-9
CASSFRAASGETQYF
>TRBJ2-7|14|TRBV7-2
CATGRGGPSYEQYF
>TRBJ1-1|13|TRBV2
CASTQGTNTEAFF
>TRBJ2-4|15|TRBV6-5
CASRPDRGPENIQYF
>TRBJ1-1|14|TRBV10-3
CAISEDNMNTEAFF
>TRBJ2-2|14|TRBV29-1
CSVGGTSGGRELFF
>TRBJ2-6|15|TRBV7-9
CASSTDRGRDNVLTF
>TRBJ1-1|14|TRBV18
CASSPGGMATEAFF
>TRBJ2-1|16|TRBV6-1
CASRETSGGAGNEQFF
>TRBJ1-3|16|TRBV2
CASSRDSMNSGNTIYF
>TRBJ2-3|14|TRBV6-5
CASREGQVIDTQYF
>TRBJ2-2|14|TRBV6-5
CASALRDTTGELFF
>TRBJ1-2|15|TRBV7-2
CASSLVQGLNYGYTF
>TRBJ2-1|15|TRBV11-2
CASSQDRLPYNEQFF
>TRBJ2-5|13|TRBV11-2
CASSSGVQETQYF
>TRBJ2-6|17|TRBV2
CASSKRLAGTGANVLTF
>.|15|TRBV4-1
CASSQVAGGSYEQYF
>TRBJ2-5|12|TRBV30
CAQRNSGETQYF
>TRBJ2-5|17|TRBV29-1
CSVDSPFLAGGRETQYF
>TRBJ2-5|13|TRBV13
CASAAAGQETQYF
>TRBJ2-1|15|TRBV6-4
CASSDSTDRGNEQFF